This TCR beta chain was retrieved from a study of molecular identifiers for immune sequencing clone quantification. TCRdb reprocessed the PCR reads with MiXCR, giving one entry per CDR3 protein. The data show about half a million distinct CDR3 sequences, around 23% seen once. Germline V lookup: CDR1 SQVTM, CDR2 ANQGSEA. This CDR3 contains 11 residues. Trimming shortened V by 6 bases and J by 8 bases, and 12 bases separated the two germline ends. This clonotype was seen more than once but under ten times. A much larger clone sits a single nucleotide away, making a read error possible. This receptor was identified in a human donor in good health. Some libraries in this study had Jurkat cell RNA spiked in. Sample: naive CD8+ T cells from blood, with Jurkat cell RNA spiked in. Documented subset: FACS-sorted CD8+CD4-CCR7+CD45RA+ naive T cells. The chain joins TRBV29-1 to TRBJ2-3; no clear D gene. CDR3 sequence: CSVGSAGTQYF. CDR3 nucleotides: TGCAGCGTGGGGTCGGCAGGTACGCAGTATTTT.